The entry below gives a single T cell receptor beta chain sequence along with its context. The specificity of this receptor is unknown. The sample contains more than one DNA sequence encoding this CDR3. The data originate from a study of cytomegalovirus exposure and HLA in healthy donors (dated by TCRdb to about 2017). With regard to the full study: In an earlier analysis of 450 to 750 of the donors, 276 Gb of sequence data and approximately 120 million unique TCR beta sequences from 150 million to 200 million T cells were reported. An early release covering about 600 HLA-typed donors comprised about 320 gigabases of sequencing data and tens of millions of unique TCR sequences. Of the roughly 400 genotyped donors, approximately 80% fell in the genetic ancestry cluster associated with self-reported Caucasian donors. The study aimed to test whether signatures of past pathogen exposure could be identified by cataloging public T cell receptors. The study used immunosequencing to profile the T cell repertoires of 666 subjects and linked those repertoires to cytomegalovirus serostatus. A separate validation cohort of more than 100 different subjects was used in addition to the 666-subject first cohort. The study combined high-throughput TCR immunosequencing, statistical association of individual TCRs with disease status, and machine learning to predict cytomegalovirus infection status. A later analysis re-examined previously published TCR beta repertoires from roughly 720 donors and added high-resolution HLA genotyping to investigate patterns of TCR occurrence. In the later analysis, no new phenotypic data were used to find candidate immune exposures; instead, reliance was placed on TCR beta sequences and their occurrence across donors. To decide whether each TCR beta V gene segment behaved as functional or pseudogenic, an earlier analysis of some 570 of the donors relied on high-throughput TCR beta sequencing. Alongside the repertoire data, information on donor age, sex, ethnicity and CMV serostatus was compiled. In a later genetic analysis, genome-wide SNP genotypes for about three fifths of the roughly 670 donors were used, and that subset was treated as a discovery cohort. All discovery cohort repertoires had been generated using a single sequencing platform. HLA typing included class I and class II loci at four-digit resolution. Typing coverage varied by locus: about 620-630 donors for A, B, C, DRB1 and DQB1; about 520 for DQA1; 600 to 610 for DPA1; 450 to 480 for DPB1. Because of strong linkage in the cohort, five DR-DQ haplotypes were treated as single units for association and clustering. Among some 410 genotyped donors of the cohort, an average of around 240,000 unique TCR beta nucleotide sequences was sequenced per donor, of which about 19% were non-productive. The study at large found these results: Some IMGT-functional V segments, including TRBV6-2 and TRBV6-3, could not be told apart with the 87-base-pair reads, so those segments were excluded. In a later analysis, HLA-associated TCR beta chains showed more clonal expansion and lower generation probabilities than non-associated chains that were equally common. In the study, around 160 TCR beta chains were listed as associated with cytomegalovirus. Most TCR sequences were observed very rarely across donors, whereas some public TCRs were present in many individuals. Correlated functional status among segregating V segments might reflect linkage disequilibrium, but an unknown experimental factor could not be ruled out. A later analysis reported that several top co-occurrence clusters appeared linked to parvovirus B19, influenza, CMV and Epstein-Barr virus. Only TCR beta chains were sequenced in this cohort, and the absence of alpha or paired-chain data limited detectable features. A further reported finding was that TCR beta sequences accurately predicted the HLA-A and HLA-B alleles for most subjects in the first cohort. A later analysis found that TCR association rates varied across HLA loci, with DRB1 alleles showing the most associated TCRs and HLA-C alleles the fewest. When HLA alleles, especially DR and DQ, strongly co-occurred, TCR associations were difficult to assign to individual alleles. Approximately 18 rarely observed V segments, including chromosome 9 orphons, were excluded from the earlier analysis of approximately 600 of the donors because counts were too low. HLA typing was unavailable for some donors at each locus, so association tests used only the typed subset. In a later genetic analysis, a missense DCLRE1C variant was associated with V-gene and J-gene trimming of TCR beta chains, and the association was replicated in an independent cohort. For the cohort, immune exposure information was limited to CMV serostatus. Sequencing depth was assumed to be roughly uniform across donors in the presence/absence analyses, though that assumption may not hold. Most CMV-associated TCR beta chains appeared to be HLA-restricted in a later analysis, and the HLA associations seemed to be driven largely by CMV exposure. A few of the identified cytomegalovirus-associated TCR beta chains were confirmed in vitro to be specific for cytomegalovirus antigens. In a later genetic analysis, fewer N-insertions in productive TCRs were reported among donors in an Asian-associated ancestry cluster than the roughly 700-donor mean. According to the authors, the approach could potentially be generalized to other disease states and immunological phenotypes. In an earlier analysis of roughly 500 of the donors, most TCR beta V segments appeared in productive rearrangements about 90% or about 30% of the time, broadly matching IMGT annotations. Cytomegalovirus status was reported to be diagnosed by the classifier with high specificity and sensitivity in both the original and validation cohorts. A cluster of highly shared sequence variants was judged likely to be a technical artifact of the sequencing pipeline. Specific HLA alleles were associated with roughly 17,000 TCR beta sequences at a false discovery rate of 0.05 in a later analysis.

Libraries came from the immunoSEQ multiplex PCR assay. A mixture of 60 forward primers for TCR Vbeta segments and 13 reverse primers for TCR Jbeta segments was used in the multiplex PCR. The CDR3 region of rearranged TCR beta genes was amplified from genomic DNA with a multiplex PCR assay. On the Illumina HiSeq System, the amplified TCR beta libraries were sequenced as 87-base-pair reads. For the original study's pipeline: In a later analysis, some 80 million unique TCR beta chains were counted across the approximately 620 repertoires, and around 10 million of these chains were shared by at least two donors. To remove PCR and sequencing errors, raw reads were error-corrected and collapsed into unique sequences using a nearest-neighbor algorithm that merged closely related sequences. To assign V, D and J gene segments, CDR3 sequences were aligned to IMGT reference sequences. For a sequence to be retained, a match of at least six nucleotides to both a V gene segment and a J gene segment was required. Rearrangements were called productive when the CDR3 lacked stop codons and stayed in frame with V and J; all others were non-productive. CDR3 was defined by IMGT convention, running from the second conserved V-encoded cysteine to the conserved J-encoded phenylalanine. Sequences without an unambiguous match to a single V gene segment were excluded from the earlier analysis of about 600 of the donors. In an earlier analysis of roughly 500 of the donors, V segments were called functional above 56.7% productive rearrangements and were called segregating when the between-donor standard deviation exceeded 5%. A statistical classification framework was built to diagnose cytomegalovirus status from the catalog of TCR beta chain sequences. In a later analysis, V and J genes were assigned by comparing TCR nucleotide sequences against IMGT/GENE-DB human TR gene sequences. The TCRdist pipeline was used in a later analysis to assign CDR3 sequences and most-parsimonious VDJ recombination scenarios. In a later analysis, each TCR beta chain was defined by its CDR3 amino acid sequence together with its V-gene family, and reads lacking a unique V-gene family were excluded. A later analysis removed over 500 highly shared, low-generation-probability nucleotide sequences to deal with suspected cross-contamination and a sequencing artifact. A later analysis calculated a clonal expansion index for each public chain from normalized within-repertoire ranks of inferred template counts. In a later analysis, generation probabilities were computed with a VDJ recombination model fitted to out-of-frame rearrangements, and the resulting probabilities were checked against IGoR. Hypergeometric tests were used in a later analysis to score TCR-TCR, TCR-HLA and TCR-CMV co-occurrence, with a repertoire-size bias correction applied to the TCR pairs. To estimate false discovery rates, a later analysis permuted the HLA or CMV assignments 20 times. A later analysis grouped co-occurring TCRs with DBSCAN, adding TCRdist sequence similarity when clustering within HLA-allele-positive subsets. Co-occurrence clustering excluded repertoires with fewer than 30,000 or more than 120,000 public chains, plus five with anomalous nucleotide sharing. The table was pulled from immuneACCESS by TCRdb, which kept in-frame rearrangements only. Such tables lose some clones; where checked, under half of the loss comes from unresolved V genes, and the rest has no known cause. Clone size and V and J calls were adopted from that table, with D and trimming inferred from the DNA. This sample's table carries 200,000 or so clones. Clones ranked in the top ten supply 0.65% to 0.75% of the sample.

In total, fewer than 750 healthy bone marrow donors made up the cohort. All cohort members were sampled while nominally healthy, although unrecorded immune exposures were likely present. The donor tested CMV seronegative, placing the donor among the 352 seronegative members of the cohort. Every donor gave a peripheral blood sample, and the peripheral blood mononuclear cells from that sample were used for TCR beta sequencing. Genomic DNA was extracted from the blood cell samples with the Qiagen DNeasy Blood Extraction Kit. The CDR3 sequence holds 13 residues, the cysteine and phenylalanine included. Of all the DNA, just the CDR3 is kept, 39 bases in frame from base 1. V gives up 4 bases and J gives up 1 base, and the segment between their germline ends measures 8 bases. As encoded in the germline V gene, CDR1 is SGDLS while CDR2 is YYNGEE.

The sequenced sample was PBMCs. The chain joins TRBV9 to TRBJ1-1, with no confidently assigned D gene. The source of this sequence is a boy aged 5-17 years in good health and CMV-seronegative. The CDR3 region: CASSITENTEAFF. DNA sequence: TGTGCCAGCAGCATTACAGAGAACACTGAAGCTTTCTTT.